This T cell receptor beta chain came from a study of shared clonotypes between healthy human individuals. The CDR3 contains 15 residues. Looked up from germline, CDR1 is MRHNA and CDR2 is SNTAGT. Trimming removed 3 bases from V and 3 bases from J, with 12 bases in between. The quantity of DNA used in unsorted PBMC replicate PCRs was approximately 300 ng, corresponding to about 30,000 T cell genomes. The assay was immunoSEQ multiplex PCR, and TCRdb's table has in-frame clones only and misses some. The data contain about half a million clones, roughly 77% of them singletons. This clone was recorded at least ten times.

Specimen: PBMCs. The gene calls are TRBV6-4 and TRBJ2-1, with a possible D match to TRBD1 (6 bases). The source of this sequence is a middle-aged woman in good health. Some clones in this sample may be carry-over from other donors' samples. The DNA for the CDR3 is TGTGCCAGCAGTGAACGTGGGGGCGACTACAATGAGCAGTTCTTC. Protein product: CASSERGGDYNEQFF.